The rows below give T cell receptor beta chains drawn from one sample of a study of blood T cells in healthy people across ages. MiXCR, applied by TCRdb to the 5' RACE reads, yields one record per CDR3 protein. The table records 650,000 to 1,000,000 distinct CDR3 sequences, about 47% of them present only once. The sequenced sample was blood. Receptor source: an elderly man in good health. Each CDR3 is given with its conserved first and last residue. Fields, in order: J gene, clone size, V gene, D gene, CDR3 DNA, CDR3 protein. D genes are given only for firm matches. Rows may omit the clone size; those that give it use once, few, many or a size class.

j_gene: TRBJ2-3
abundance: few
v_gene: TRBV20-1
d_gene: NA
CDR3nt: TGCAGTGCTAGAGAACCTCCACAAGATACGCAGTATTTT
CDR3aa: CSAREPPQDTQYF

j_gene: TRBJ2-5
abundance: many
v_gene: TRBV29-1
d_gene: NA
CDR3nt: TGCAGCGTTGAAGGACCCTCTTACCAAGAGACCCAGTACTTC
CDR3aa: CSVEGPSYQETQYF

j_gene: TRBJ1-1
abundance: few
v_gene: TRBV16
d_gene: TRBD1
CDR3nt: TGTGCCAGCAGCCAATCCACAGGGGAAACTGAAGCTTTCTTT
CDR3aa: CASSQSTGETEAFF

j_gene: TRBJ2-1
abundance: NA
v_gene: TRBV28
d_gene: TRBD2
CDR3nt: TGTGCATGTGGTGGGGGGAGGGAAAATGAGCAGTTCTTC
CDR3aa: CACGGGRENEQFF

j_gene: TRBJ1-1
abundance: few
v_gene: TRBV27
d_gene: NA
CDR3nt: TGTGCCAGCAGTCCGGGGCGGGTGAACACTGAAGCTTTCTTT
CDR3aa: CASSPGRVNTEAFF

j_gene: TRBJ1-2
abundance: NA
v_gene: TRBV20-1
d_gene: NA
CDR3nt: TGCAGTGCTAGAGTTGACGGAGGCTACACCTTC
CDR3aa: CSARVDGGYTF

j_gene: TRBJ2-5
abundance: NA
v_gene: TRBV28
d_gene: NA
CDR3nt: TGTGCCAGCACCTCTAGGGTAGAGACCCAGTACTTC
CDR3aa: CASTSRVETQYF

j_gene: TRBJ2-3
abundance: NA
v_gene: TRBV5-1
d_gene: NA
CDR3nt: TGCGCCAGCAGCCCCCTGAAGCGGATTAGCACAGATACGCAGTATTTT
CDR3aa: CASSPLKRISTDTQYF

j_gene: TRBJ1-1
abundance: NA
v_gene: TRBV5-1
d_gene: NA
CDR3nt: TGCGCCAGCAGCTCACGACAGGTGGGGAACACTGAAGCTTTCTTT
CDR3aa: CASSSRQVGNTEAFF

j_gene: TRBJ1-4
abundance: NA
v_gene: TRBV5-6
d_gene: NA
CDR3nt: TGTGCCAGCAGCTTGGCCATGACGGGCCCTAATGAAAAACTGTTTTTT
CDR3aa: CASSLAMTGPNEKLFF

j_gene: TRBJ1-1
abundance: NA
v_gene: TRBV7-3
d_gene: NA
CDR3nt: TGTGCCAGCAGCGTCCAGGGAAGGTCGTGGGATTTCGCTGAAGCTTTCTTT
CDR3aa: CASSVQGRSWDFAEAFF